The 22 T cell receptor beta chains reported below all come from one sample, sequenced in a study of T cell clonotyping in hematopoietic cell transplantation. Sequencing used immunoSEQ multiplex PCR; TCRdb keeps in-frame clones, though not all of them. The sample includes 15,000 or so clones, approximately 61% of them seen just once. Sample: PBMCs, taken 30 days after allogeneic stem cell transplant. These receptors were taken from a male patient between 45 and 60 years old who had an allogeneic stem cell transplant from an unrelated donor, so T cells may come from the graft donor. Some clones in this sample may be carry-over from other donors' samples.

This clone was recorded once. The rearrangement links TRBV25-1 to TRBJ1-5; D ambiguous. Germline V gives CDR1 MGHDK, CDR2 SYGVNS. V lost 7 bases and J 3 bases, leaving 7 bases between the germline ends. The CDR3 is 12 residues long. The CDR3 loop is CASTTNNQPQHF. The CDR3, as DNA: TGTGCCAGCACAACCAACAATCAGCCCCAGCATTTT.

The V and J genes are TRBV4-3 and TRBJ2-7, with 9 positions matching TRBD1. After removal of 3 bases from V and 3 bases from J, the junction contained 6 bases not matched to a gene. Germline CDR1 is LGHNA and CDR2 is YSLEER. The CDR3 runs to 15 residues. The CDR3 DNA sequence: TGCGCCAGCAGCCATGCCGGGACAGGGAACTACGAGCAGTACTTC. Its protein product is CASSHAGTGNYEQYF.

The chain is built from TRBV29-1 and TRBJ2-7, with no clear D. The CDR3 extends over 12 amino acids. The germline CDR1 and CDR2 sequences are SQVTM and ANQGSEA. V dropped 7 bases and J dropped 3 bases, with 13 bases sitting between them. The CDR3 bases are TGCAGCGCCCGCGACTCCAACTACGAGCAGTACTTC. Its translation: CSARDSNYEQYF.

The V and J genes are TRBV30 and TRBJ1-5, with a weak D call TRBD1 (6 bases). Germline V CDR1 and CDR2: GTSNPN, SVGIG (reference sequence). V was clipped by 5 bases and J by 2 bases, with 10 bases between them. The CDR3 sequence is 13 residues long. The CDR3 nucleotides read TGTGCCTGGGGACAGAGGGGCAATCAGCCCCAGCATTTT. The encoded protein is CAWGQRGNQPQHF.

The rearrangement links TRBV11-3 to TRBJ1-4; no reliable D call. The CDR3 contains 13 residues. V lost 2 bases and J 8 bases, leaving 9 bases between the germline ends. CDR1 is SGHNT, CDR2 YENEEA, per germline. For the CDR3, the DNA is TGTGCCAGCAGCTTACGGCTCGGGGAAAAACTGTTTTTT. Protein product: CASSLRLGEKLFF.

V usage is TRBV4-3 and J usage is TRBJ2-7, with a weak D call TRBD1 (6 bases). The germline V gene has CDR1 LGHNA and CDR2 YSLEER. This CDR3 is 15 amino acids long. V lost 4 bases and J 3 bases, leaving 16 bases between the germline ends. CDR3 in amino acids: CASSPDRLFGYEQYF. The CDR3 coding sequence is TGCGCCAGCAGCCCAGACAGGCTGTTTGGCTACGAGCAGTACTTC.

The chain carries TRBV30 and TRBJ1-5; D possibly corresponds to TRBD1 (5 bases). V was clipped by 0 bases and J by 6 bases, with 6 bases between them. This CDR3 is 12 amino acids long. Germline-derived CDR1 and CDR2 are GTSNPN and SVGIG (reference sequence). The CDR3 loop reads CAWSVGVQPQHF. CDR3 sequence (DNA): TGTGCCTGGAGTGTAGGGGTTCAGCCCCAGCATTTT.

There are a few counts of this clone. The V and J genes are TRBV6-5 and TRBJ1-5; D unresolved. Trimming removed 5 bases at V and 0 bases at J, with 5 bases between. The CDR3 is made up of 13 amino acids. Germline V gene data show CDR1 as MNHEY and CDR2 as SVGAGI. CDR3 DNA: TGTGCCAGCAGTGACTATAGCAATCAGCCCCAGCATTTT. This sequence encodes CASSDYSNQPQHF.

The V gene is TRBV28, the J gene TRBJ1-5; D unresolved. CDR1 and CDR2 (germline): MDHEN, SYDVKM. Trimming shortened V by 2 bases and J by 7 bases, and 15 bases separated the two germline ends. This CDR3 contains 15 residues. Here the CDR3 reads CASSLIGGLRQPQHF. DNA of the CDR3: TGTGCCAGCAGTTTAATTGGTGGCCTACGGCAGCCCCAGCATTTT.

The CDR3 DNA reads TGTGCCAGCAGTTTGGGTCAAATAAGGAACTATGGCTACACCTTC. Translated: CASSLGQIRNYGYTF. The rearrangement joins TRBV28 to TRBJ1-2; D uncertain. V shed 3 bases and J shed 2 bases, with 13 bases lying between them. The CDR3 runs 15 residues. Germline V lookup: CDR1 MDHEN, CDR2 SYDVKM.

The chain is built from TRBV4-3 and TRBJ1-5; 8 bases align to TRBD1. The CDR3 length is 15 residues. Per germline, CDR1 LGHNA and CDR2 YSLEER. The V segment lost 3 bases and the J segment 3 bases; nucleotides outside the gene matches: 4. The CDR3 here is CASSHRTGFNQPQHF. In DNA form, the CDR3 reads TGCGCCAGCAGCCATCGGACAGGGTTCAATCAGCCCCAGCATTTT.

The CDR3 here is CAWSEGLGRLSNQPQHF. The DNA of the CDR3 is TGTGCCTGGAGTGAAGGGTTAGGGCGTCTTAGCAATCAGCCCCAGCATTTT. This chain uses TRBV30 with TRBJ1-5, with D uncertain. The CDR3 totals 17 residues. Germline lookup yields CDR1 GTSNPN and CDR2 SVGIG (reference sequence). V was trimmed by 1 base and J by 0 bases, leaving 16 bases between them.

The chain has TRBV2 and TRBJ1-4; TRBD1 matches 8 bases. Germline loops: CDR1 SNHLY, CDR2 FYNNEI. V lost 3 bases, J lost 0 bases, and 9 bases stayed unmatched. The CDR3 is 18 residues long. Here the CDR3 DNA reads TGTGCCAGCAGTGATACGGACAGGGCTACGGCAACTAATGAAAAACTGTTTTTT. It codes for CASSDTDRATATNEKLFF.

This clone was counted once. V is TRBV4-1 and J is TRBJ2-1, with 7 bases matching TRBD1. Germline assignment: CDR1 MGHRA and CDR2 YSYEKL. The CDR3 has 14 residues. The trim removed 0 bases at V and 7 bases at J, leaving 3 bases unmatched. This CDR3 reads CASSQENRGNEQFF. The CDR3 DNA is TGCGCCAGCAGCCAAGAGAACAGGGGTAATGAGCAGTTCTTC.

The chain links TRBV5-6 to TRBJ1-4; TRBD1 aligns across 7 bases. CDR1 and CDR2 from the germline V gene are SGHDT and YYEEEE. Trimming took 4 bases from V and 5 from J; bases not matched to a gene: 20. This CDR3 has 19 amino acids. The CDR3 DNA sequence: TGTGCCAGCAGCCGGGACAGCTTTCTTTTACGGGAAGAAAATGAAAAACTGTTTTTT. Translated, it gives CASSRDSFLLREENEKLFF.

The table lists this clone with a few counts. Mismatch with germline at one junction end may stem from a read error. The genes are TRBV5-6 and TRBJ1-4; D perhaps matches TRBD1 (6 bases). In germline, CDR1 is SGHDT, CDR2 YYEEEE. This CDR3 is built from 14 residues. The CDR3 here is CASSSLQPGEGRVF. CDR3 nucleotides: TGTGCCAGCAGCTCTCTACAACCAGGGGAGGGCCGAGTTTTT. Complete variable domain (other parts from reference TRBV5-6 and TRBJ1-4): DAGVTQSPTHLIKTRGQQVTLRCSPKSGHDTVSWYQQALGQGPQFIFQYYEEEERQRGNFPDRFSGHQFPNYSSELNVNALLLGDSALYLCASSSLQPGEGRVFGSGTQLSVL.

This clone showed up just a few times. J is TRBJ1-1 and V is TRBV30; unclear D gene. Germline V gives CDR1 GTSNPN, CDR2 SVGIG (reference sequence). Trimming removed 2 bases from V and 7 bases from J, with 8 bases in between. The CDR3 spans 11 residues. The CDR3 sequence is CAWSITGEAFF. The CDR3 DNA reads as TGTGCCTGGAGTATTACGGGTGAAGCTTTCTTT.

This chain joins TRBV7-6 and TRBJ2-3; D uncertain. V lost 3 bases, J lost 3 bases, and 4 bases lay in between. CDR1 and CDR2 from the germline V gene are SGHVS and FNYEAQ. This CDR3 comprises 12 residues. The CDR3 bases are TGTGCCAGCAGCTTGTCAACAGATACGCAGTATTTT. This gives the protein CASSLSTDTQYF.

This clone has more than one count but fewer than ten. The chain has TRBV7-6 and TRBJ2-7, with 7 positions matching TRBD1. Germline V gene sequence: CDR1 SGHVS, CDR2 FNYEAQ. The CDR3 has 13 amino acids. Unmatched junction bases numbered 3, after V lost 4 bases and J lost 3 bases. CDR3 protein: CASSSGQDYEQYF. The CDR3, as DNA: TGTGCCAGCAGCTCTGGACAGGACTACGAGCAGTACTTC.

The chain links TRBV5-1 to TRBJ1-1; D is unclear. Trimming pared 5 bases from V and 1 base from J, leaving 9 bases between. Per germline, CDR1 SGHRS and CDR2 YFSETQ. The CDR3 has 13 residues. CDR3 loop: CASSLSWNTEAFF. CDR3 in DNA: TGCGCCAGCAGTTTATCCTGGAACACTGAAGCTTTCTTT. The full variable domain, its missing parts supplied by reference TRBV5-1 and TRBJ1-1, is KAGVTQTPRYLIKTRGQQVTLSCSPISGHRSVSWYQQTPGQGLQFLFEYFSETQRNKGNFPGRFSGRQFSNSRSEMNVSTLELGDSALYLCASSLSWNTEAFFGQGTRLTVV.

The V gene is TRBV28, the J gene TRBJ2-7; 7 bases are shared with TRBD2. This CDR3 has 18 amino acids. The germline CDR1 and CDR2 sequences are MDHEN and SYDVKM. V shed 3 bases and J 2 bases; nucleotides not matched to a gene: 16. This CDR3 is CASSLFLELRGLTYEQYF. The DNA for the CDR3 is TGTGCCAGCAGTTTGTTTCTCGAGCTACGGGGACTAACCTACGAGCAGTACTTC.

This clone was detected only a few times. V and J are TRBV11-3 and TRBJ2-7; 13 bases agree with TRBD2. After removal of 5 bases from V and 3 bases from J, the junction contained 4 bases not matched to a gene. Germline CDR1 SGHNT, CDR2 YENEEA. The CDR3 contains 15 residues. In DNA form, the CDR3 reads TGTGCCAGCAGCCCTAGACTAGCGGGAGGCTACGAGCAGTACTTC. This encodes CASSPRLAGGYEQYF. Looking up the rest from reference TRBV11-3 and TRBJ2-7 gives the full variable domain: EAGVVQSPRYKIIEKKQPVAFWCNPISGHNTLYWYLQNLGQGPELLIRYENEEAVDDSQLPKDRFSAERLKGVDSTLKIQPAELGDSAVYLCASSPRLAGGYEQYFGPGTRLTVT.